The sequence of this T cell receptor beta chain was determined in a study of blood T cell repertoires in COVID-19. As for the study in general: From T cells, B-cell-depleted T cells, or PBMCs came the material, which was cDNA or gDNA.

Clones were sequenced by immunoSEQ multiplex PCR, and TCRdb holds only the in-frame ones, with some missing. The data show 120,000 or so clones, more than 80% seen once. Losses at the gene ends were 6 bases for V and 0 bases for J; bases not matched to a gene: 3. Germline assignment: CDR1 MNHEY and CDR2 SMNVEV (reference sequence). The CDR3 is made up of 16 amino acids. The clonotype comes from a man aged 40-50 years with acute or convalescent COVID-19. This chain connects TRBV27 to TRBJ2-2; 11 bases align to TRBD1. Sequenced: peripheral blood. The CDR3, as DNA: TGTGCCAGCAGGGGGGACAGGGGGACGAACACCGGGGAGCTGTTTTTT. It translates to CASRGDRGTNTGELFF.